Described below is a single T cell receptor (beta chain) sequence and its context. The sample belongs to a study of response to subunit inactivated influenza vaccine. Each CDR3 protein gets one entry after TCRdb re-called the RT-PCR reads with MiXCR. The sample has roughly 540,000 distinct CDR3 sequences, under 30% seen once; the top ten hold around 2.8%. The CDR3 is 12 residues long. Germline CDR1 and CDR2: DFQATT and SNEGSKA (reference sequence). Trimming removed 6 bases from V and 11 bases from J; junction bases left unmatched: 8. These same data were also listed under a study on T cells expressing NK-cell markers. That paper notes: TCR beta cDNA was generated via 5'RACE template switching incorporating UMIs. These same clonotypes (in four donors) also led the CD3+CD56-NKG2C+ fraction.

This specimen consisted of CD4+ T cells sorted from PBMCs, obtained 12 days after vaccination. This sequence originates from a man aged 50 to 60 who received an inactivated influenza vaccine. The rearrangement uses TRBV20-1 and TRBJ2-1; 9 bases fit TRBD1. CDR3 residues: CSAPGTGFKQFF. The CDR3 region has the DNA TGCAGTGCCCCCGGGACAGGGTTTAAGCAGTTCTTC.